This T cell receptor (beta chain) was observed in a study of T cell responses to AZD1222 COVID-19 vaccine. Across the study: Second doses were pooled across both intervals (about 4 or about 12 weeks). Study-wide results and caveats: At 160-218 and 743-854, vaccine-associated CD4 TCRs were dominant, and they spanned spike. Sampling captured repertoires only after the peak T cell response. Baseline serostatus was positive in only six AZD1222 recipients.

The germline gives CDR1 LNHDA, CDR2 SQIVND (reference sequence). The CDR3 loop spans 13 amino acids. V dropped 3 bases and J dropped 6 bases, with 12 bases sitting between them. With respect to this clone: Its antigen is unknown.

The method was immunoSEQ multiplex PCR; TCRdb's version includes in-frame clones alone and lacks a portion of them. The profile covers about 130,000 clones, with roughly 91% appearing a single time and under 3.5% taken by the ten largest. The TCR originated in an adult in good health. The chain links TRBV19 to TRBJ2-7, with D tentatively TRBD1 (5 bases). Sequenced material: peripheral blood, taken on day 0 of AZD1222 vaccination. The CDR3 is CASSMATAGEQYF. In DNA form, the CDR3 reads TGTGCCAGTAGTATGGCGACAGCAGGCGAGCAGTACTTC. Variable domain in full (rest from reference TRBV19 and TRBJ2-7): DGGITQSPKYLFRKEGQNVTLSCEQNLNHDAMYWYRQDPGQGLRLIYYSQIVNDFQKGDIAEGYSVSREKKESFPLTVTSAQKNPTAFYLCASSMATAGEQYFGPGTRLTVT.